Following are 26 T cell receptor beta chains from one sample sequenced in a study of cytomegalovirus exposure and HLA in healthy donors. A multiplex PCR was run with 60 Vbeta primers and 13 Jbeta primers. TCRdb's copy holds only in-frame clones and misses some; the assay was immunoSEQ multiplex PCR. The sample has hundreds of thousands of clones, roughly four fifths seen once. The sequencing input was PBMCs. All receptors come from a woman aged 40 to 49 in good health and CMV-seronegative.

This chain joins TRBV30 and TRBJ1-1; D is undetermined. This CDR3 spans 15 amino acids. Between the trimmed V and J ends, which lost 5 bases and 3 bases, there was a span of 19 bases. CDR1 and CDR2 from the germline V gene are GTSNPN and SVGIG (reference sequence). CDR3 residues: CAWGSLGLGDTEAFF. The CDR3 DNA follows: TGTGCCTGGGGATCCCTGGGCCTCGGGGACACTGAAGCTTTCTTT.

J is TRBJ2-7 and V is TRBV29-1, with D perhaps TRBD1 (5 bases). CDR1 is SQVTM and CDR2 is ANQGSEA in the germline V gene. Trimming left V 0 bases short and J 2 bases short, with 5 bases between. The CDR3 contains 12 residues. CDR3 residues: CSVEEDTYEQYF. The CDR3 nucleotides are TGCAGCGTTGAAGAGGACACCTACGAGCAGTACTTC.

This chain links TRBV18 with TRBJ2-1; 7 bases map to TRBD2. The CDR3 sequence is 17 residues long. The germline V gene encodes CDR1 KGHSH and CDR2 LQKENI. After removal of 0 bases from V and 3 bases from J, the junction contained 8 bases not matched to a gene. The CDR3 DNA reads as TGTGCCAGCTCACCACCTTCGCCGGGGGGACTCTACAATGAGCAGTTCTTC. Its protein is CASSPPSPGGLYNEQFF.

This clone has just one count. This chain connects TRBV2 to TRBJ1-2, with a tentative D call TRBD1 (6 bases). In germline, CDR1 is SNHLY, CDR2 FYNNEI. Between the trimmed V and J ends, which lost 1 base and 4 bases, there was a span of 10 bases. CDR3 length: 14 amino acids. CDR3 bases: TGTGCCAGCAGTGAAGGCAGGGGCCTCTATGGCTACACCTTC. This translates into CASSEGRGLYGYTF.

V usage is TRBV2 and J usage is TRBJ1-4, with D perhaps TRBD1 (5 bases). In germline, CDR1 is SNHLY, CDR2 FYNNEI. The CDR3 length is 14 residues. Trimming removed 10 bases from V and 1 base from J, with 13 bases in between. For the CDR3, the DNA is TGTGCCACCCGGAGGGGCCTAACTAATGAAAAACTGTTTTTT. Translation: CATRRGLTNEKLFF. Looking up the rest from reference TRBV2 and TRBJ1-4 gives the full variable domain: EPEVTQTPSHQVTQMGQEVILRCVPISNHLYFYWYRQILGQKVEFLVSFYNNEISEKSEIFDDQFSVERPDGSNFTLKIRSTKLEDSAMYFCATRRGLTNEKLFFGSGTQLSVL.

This sequence joins TRBV18 and TRBJ2-1; D is perhaps TRBD2 (6 bases). There are 17 residues in the CDR3. CDR1 and CDR2 from the germline V gene are KGHSH and LQKENI. V shed 6 bases and J shed 3 bases, with 21 bases lying between them. CDR3 loop: CASSPRDGLKGYNEQFF. CDR3 in DNA: TGTGCCAGCTCCCCGCGGGATGGACTTAAGGGCTACAATGAGCAGTTCTTC.

The chain combines TRBV4-3 with TRBJ2-3; tentative D call: TRBD1 (6 bases). The CDR3 sequence is 18 residues long. V shed 1 base and J shed 0 bases, with 17 bases lying between them. CDR1 LGHNA and CDR2 YSLEER come from the germline V gene. This CDR3 reads CASSQGPIGQSSTDTQYF. In DNA, the CDR3 is TGCGCCAGCAGCCAAGGGCCCATTGGACAGAGTAGCACAGATACGCAGTATTTT.

This sequence joins TRBV4-2 and TRBJ2-2, with D possibly being TRBD2 (5 bases). Germline assignment: CDR1 LGHNA and CDR2 YNFKEQ. V lost 4 bases and J lost 4, with 16 bases in between. This CDR3 region has 16 residues. The CDR3 reads CASSPLMGRGTGELFF. The CDR3 DNA reads TGTGCCAGCAGCCCCCTCATGGGCCGGGGCACCGGGGAGCTGTTTTTT.

The chain is built from TRBV19 and TRBJ1-2; 7 bases map to TRBD1. Germline CDR1 and CDR2: LNHDA and SQIVND (reference sequence). CDR3 size: 16 residues. With 5 bases clipped from V and 4 bases from J, the junction kept 13 bases outside the gene matches. In DNA, the CDR3 is TGTGCCAGTAGTCCGGAGACAGGGAGGAGGGTCTATGGCTACACCTTC. This encodes CASSPETGRRVYGYTF.

V and J are TRBV7-6 and TRBJ1-6; no firm D call. Germline assignment: CDR1 SGHVS and CDR2 FNYEAQ. CDR3 length: 13 residues. Trimming took off 3 bases at V and 10 bases at J, with 10 bases between the two ends. Here the CDR3 reads CASSFGVGSPLHF. The CDR3 region has the DNA TGTGCCAGCAGCTTCGGGGTCGGGTCACCCCTCCACTTT. Drawing the rest from reference TRBV7-6 and TRBJ1-6, the complete variable domain is GAGVSQSPRYKVTKRGQDVALRCDPISGHVSLYWYRQALGQGPEFLTYFNYEAQQDKSGLPNDRFSAERPEGSISTLTIQRTEQRDSAMYRCASSFGVGSPLHFGNGTRLTVT.

The chain has TRBV25-1 and TRBJ1-2; 7 bases match TRBD1. V was clipped by 2 bases and J by 8 bases; unmatched bases: 11. The CDR3 consists of 15 residues. Looked up from germline, CDR1 is MGHDK and CDR2 is SYGVNS. CDR3 in amino acids: CASSEVLQQGIGYTF. CDR3 coding DNA: TGTGCCAGCAGTGAAGTGCTGCAACAGGGGATAGGCTACACCTTC.

In its sample, this clone was seen a few times. Other DNA variants within this sample encode the same CDR3. The genes are TRBV7-9 and TRBJ1-5; 7 bases are shared with TRBD1. The CDR3 is 14 residues long. From germline, CDR1 is SEHNR and CDR2 FQNEAQ (reference sequence). V lost 5 bases and J lost 2; bases outside the gene matches: 3. CDR3 in DNA: TGTGCCAGCAGCCTAACAGGGGGCAATCAGCCCCAGCATTTT. This gives the protein CASSLTGGNQPQHF.

The rearrangement joins TRBV7-2 to TRBJ2-7; 11 bases are a match to TRBD2. The CDR3 spans 17 residues. V lost 1 base and J lost 7; bases outside the gene matches: 12. The germline gives CDR1 SGHTA, CDR2 FQGNSA. CDR3 sequence reads: CASSLGLAGGPEGEQYF. The CDR3, as DNA: TGTGCCAGCAGCTTAGGGCTAGCGGGGGGCCCCGAGGGGGAGCAGTACTTC.

The chain uses TRBV6-5 and TRBJ2-1; TRBD2 matches 7 bases. The CDR3 has 15 residues. Per germline, CDR1 MNHEY and CDR2 SVGAGI. Trimming at V came to 7 bases and at J to 2 bases, leaving 8 bases not matched to a gene. In DNA, the CDR3 is TGTGCCAGCACCTCCCGGGGGGATACCTACAATGAGCAGTTCTTC. This sequence encodes CASTSRGDTYNEQFF.

The rearrangement uses TRBV7-2 and TRBJ2-5; TRBD1 aligns across 7 bases. Losses at the gene ends were 1 base for V and 11 bases for J; bases not matched to a gene: 13. Per the germline V gene, CDR1 is SGHTA and CDR2 is FQGNSA. The CDR3 runs 15 residues. The chain's CDR3 is CASSLVARQGREQYF. The DNA for the CDR3 is TGTGCCAGCAGCTTAGTAGCAAGACAGGGAAGGGAGCAGTACTTC. Full variable domain (rest looked up from reference TRBV7-2 and TRBJ2-5): GAGVSQSPSNKVTEKGKDVELRCDPISGHTALYWYRQSLGQGLEFLIYFQGNSAPDKSGLPSDRFSAERTGGSVSTLTIQRTQQEDSAVYLCASSLVARQGREQYFGPGTRLLVL.

In its sample, this clone was seen once. This chain links TRBV7-3 with TRBJ1-1, with D possibly matching TRBD1 (5 bases). The CDR3 is 13 residues long. Germline CDR1 reads SGHTA; CDR2 reads FQGTGA. The V and J ends lost 0 bases and 4 bases respectively, with 6 bases between them. The CDR3 DNA is TGTGCCAGCAGCTTAACACAGGCCACTGAAGCTTTCTTT. The encoded protein is CASSLTQATEAFF.

The rearrangement links TRBV19 to TRBJ2-1; 9 nucleotides align to TRBD2. The germline V gene has CDR1 LNHDA and CDR2 SQIVND (reference sequence). V gave up 2 bases and J gave up 9 bases; unmatched junction bases: 8. CDR3 size: 15 residues. The CDR3 DNA follows: TGTGCCAGTAGTATAACCAGCGGGGGGTCAGGTGAGCAGTTCTTC. This codes for CASSITSGGSGEQFF.

V gene TRBV6-1 combines with J gene TRBJ1-5; perhaps TRBD1 as D (5 bases). CDR1 is MNHNS and CDR2 is SASEGT in the germline V gene. This CDR3 spans 16 amino acids. Between the trimmed V and J ends, which lost 2 bases and 7 bases, there was a span of 18 bases. The CDR3 is CASSEKGQGWNQPQHF. The CDR3 nucleotides read TGTGCCAGCAGTGAAAAAGGGCAGGGATGGAACCAGCCCCAGCATTTT.

The chain couples TRBV5-6 to TRBJ2-3, with a possible D match to TRBD1 (6 bases). Looked up from germline, CDR1 is SGHDT and CDR2 is YYEEEE. The CDR3 is 17 amino acids. The V gene lost 4 bases and the J gene lost 0 bases, with 18 bases spanning the gap. In DNA, the CDR3 is TGTGCCAGCAGCACCGCAATGGGGGCTGAGAGCACAGATACGCAGTATTTT. The encoded protein is CASSTAMGAESTDTQYF. Filled out from reference TRBV5-6 and TRBJ2-3, the complete variable domain reads DAGVTQSPTHLIKTRGQQVTLRCSPKSGHDTVSWYQQALGQGPQFIFQYYEEEERQRGNFPDRFSGHQFPNYSSELNVNALLLGDSALYLCASSTAMGAESTDTQYFGPGTRLTVL.

This sequence joins TRBV30 and TRBJ1-1; possible D gene TRBD1, 6 bases. The V gene's germline CDR1 is GTSNPN and CDR2 SVGIG (reference sequence). V gave up 0 bases and J gave up 10 bases, with 18 bases separating them. The CDR3 is 14 residues long. CDR3 coding DNA: TGTGCCTGGAGTGTACTTAGTTCCGAGACAGGAGCTTTCTTT. Protein: CAWSVLSSETGAFF.

V and J are TRBV7-2 and TRBJ2-2; D is uncertain. This CDR3 is built from 13 residues. CDR1 and CDR2 from the germline V gene are SGHTA and FQGNSA. Trimming cost V 1 base and J 8 bases, with 8 bases left between them. The CDR3 nucleotides are TGTGCCAGCAGCTTAGGGCCACAAGGGGAGCTGTTTTTT. It translates to CASSLGPQGELFF. Full variable domain (rest looked up from reference TRBV7-2 and TRBJ2-2): GAGVSQSPSNKVTEKGKDVELRCDPISGHTALYWYRQSLGQGLEFLIYFQGNSAPDKSGLPSDRFSAERTGGSVSTLTIQRTQQEDSAVYLCASSLGPQGELFFGEGSRLTVL.

This sequence joins TRBV7-9 and TRBJ1-2; D gene uncertain. The CDR3 has 13 amino acids. Germline CDR1 SEHNR, CDR2 FQNEAQ (reference sequence). Trimming left V 4 bases short and J 4 bases short, with 10 bases between. CDR3 sequence (DNA): TGTGCCAGCAGCTCTGAACAGCTCTATGGCTACACCTTC. Translated: CASSSEQLYGYTF.

This clone was seen only a few times. The chain has TRBV6-1 and TRBJ1-2, with 7 bases identical to TRBD1. The CDR3 spans 14 residues. V lost 4 bases and J lost 5; bases outside the gene matches: 7. Germline CDR1 MNHNS, CDR2 SASEGT. The CDR3 DNA is TGTGCCAGCAGTGCCCAGACAGGGCCGTATGGCTACACCTTC. Translated: CASSAQTGPYGYTF.

The chain recombines TRBV7-3 with TRBJ2-2; 7 bases map to TRBD2. CDR1 SGHTA and CDR2 FQGTGA come from the germline V gene. V dropped 2 bases and J dropped 0; count of bases not matched to a gene: 6. The CDR3 has 17 amino acids. The CDR3 region has the DNA TGTGCCAGCAGCTTAGGTCCAGCGGGGACGAACACCGGGGAGCTGTTTTTT. Encoded protein: CASSLGPAGTNTGELFF.

In this sample, this clone turned up a few times. The J gene is TRBJ2-7, the V gene TRBV18; 8 bases are a match to TRBD2. Trimming removed 3 bases from V and 7 bases from J; junction bases left unmatched: 14. CDR3 length: 16 residues. CDR1 KGHSH and CDR2 LQKENI come from the germline V gene. CDR3 DNA: TGTGCCAGCTCACCGATTACGCGGGGGGCTACCAGGGAGCAGTACTTC. Protein: CASSPITRGATREQYF.

The CDR3: CAWSPLGTQWDGYTF. CDR3 coding DNA: TGTGCCTGGAGTCCCCTAGGGACACAGTGGGATGGCTACACCTTC. The V and J genes are TRBV30 and TRBJ1-2, with a weak D call TRBD1 (6 bases). This CDR3 spans 15 amino acids. The germline gives CDR1 GTSNPN, CDR2 SVGIG (reference sequence). V lost 2 bases and J 6 bases, leaving 19 bases between the germline ends.